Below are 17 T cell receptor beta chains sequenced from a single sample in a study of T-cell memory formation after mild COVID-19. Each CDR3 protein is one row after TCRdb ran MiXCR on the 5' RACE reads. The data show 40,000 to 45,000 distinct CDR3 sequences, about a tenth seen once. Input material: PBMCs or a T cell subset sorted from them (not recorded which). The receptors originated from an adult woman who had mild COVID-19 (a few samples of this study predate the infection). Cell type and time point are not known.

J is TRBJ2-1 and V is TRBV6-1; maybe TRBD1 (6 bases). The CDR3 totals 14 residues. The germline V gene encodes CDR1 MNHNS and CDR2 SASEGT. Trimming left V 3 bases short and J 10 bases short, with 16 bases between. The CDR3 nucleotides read TGTGCCAGCAGTGAGGTGTGGCAGGGGCGAGAGCAGTTCTTC. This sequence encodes CASSEVWQGREQFF.

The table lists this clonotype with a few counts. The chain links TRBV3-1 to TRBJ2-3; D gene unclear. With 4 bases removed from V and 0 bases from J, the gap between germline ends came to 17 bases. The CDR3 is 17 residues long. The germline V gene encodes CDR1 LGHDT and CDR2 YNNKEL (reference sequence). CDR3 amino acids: CASSPSMGRLSTDTQYF. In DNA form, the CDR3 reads TGTGCCAGCAGCCCCTCGATGGGTCGCCTTAGCACAGATACGCAGTATTTT.

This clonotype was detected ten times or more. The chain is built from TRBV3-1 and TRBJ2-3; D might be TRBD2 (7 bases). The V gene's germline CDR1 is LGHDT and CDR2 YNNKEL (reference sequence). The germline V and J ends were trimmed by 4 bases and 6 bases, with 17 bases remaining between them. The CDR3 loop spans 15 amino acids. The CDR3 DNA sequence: TGTGCCAGCAGCCTTTATTGGGGGGGCCTGGATACGCAGTATTTT. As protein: CASSLYWGGLDTQYF.

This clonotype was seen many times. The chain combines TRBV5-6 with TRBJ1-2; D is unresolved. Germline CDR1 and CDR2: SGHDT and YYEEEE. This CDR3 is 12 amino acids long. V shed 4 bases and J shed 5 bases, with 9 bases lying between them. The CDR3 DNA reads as TGTGCCAGCAGCCGCGATAGTTATGGCTACACCTTC. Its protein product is CASSRDSYGYTF.

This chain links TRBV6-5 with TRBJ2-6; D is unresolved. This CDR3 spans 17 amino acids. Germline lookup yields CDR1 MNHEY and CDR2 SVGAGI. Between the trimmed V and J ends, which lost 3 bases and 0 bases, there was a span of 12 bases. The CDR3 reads CASSYSRPNSGANVLTF. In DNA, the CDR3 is TGTGCCAGCAGTTATTCGAGACCCAACTCTGGGGCCAACGTCCTGACTTTC.

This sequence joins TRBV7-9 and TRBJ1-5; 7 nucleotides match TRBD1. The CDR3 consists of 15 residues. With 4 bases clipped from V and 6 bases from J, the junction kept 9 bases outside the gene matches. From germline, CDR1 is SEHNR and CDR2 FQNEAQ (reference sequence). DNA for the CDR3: TGTGCCAGCAGCTCCCAGGGGGTAGGAAGTCAGCCCCAGCATTTT. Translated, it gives CASSSQGVGSQPQHF.

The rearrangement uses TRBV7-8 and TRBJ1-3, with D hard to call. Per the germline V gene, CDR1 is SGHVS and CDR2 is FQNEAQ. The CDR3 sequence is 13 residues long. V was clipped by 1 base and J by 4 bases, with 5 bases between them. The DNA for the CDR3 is TGTGCCAGCAGCTTAGACGGCGGAAACACCATATATTTT. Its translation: CASSLDGGNTIYF. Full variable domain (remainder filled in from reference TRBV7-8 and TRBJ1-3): GAGVSQSPRYKVAKRGQDVALRCDPISGHVSLFWYQQALGQGPEFLTYFQNEAQLDKSGLPSDRFFAERPEGSVSTLKIQRTQQEDSAVYLCASSLDGGNTIYFGEGSWLTVV.

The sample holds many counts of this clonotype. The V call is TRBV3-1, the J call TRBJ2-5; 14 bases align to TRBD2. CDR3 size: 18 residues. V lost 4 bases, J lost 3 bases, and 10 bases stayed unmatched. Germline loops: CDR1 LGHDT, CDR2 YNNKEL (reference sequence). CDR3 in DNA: TGTGCCAGCAGCCCACGACTAGCGGGAGGGCCAAGCGAAGAGACCCAGTACTTC. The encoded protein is CASSPRLAGGPSEETQYF.

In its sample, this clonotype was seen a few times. The CDR3 DNA reads TGTGCCAGCAGCTCCATGGGGACTAGCGGGGTCAATGAGCAGTTCTTC. Its translation is CASSSMGTSGVNEQFF. The chain couples TRBV7-8 to TRBJ2-1, with 13 bases fitting TRBD2. Germline loops: CDR1 SGHVS, CDR2 FQNEAQ. The CDR3 spans 16 residues. V dropped 4 bases and J dropped 6; count of bases not matched to a gene: 6. Filled out from reference TRBV7-8 and TRBJ2-1, the complete variable domain reads GAGVSQSPRYKVAKRGQDVALRCDPISGHVSLFWYQQALGQGPEFLTYFQNEAQLDKSGLPSDRFFAERPEGSVSTLKIQRTQQEDSAVYLCASSSMGTSGVNEQFFGPGTRLTVL.

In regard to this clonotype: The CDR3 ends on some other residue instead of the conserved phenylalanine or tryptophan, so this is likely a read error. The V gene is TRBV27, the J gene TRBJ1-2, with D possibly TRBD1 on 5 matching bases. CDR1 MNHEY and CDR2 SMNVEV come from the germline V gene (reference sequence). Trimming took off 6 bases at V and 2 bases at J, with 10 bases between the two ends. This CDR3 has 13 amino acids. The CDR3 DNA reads TGTGCCAGCAGCCGAGCAGGGAACTATGGCTACACCTTA. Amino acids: CASSRAGNYGYTL.

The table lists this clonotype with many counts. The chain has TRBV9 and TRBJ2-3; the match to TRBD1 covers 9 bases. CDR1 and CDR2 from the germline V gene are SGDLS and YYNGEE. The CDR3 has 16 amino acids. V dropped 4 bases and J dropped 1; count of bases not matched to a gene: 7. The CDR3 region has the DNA TGTGCCAGCAGCTTACGACAGGGGGACGGCACAGATACGCAGTATTTT. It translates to CASSLRQGDGTDTQYF.

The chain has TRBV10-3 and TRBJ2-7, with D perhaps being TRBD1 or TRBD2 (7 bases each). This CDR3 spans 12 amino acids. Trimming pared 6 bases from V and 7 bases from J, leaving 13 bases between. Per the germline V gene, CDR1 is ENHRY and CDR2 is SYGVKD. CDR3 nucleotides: TGTGCCATCAGCCAGGGGGAGGGAGAGCAGTACTTC. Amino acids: CAISQGEGEQYF.

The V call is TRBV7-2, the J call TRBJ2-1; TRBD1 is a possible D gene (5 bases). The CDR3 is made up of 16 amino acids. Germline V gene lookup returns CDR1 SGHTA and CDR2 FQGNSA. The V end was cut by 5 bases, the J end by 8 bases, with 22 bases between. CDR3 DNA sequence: TGTGCCAGCAGCCCCCCCGGTGGGGCAGGTGGGGATGAGCAGTTCTTC. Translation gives CASSPPGGAGGDEQFF.

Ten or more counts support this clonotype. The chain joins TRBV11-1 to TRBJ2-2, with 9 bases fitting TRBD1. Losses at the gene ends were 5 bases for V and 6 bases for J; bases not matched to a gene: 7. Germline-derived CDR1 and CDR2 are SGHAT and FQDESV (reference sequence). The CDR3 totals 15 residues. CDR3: CASSPQGAAAGELFF. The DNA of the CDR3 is TGTGCCAGCAGCCCACAGGGGGCGGCGGCCGGGGAGCTGTTTTTT.

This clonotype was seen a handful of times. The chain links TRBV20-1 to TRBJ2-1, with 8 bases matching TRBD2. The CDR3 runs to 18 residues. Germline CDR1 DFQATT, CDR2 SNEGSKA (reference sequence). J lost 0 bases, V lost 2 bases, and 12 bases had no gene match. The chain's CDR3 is CSARPLGVAGSSYNEQFF. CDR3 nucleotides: TGCAGTGCTAGACCCCTGGGGGTAGCGGGGTCCTCCTACAATGAGCAGTTCTTC.

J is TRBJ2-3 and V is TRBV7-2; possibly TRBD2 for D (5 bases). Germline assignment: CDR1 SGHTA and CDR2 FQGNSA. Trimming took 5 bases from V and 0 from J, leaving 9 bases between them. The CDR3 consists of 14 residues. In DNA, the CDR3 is TGTGCCAGCAGCCCGGACTCTAGCACAGATACGCAGTATTTT. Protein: CASSPDSSTDTQYF.

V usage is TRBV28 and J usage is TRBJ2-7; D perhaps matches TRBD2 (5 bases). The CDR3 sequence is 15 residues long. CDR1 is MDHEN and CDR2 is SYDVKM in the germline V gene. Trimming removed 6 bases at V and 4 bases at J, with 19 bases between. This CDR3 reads CASRPNRVSGYEQYF. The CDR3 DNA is TGTGCCAGCAGACCCAACCGGGTTTCGGGGTACGAGCAGTACTTC.